These 4 T cell receptor beta chains originate from one sample sequenced in a study of T cell responses to AZD1222 COVID-19 vaccine. Repertoires were generated with immunoSEQ multiplex PCR, while TCRdb's copy carries only in-frame clones and drops some. The table has 120,000 to 150,000 clones, just over 90% seen once; the top ten hold around 5.4%. The sample consisted of peripheral blood, taken on day 0 of AZD1222 vaccination. All receptors come from an adult in good health.

The V and J genes are TRBV6-5 and TRBJ1-4, with unresolved D. CDR3 length: 12 amino acids. Trimming shortened V by 6 bases and J by 4 bases, and 6 bases separated the two germline ends. Per the germline V gene, CDR1 is MNHEY and CDR2 is SVGAGI. CDR3 nucleotide sequence: TGTGCCAGCAGGCGGATTAATGAAAAACTGTTTTTT. As protein: CASRRINEKLFF.

The genes are TRBV5-5 and TRBJ1-1; D is uncertain. Trimming left V 0 bases short and J 2 bases short, with 5 bases between. The CDR3 contains 13 residues. Germline loops: CDR1 SGHKS, CDR2 YYEKEE (reference sequence). This chain's CDR3 is CASSLEGNTEAFF. The CDR3 DNA sequence: TGTGCCAGCAGCTTGGAGGGCAACACTGAAGCTTTCTTT.

The rearrangement joins TRBV9 to TRBJ1-2, with D uncertain. The length of the CDR3 is 13 residues. In germline, CDR1 is SGDLS, CDR2 YYNGEE. V lost 3 bases to trimming and J lost 7 bases, with 13 bases between them. The CDR3 DNA follows: TGTGCCAGCAGCGCCGAGGTACGCGGTGGCTACACCTTC. Protein product: CASSAEVRGGYTF. Supplemented by reference TRBV9 and TRBJ1-2, the full variable domain reads DSGVTQTPKHLITATGQRVTLRCSPRSGDLSVYWYQQSLDQGLQFLIQYYNGEERAKGNILERFSAQQFPDLHSELNLSSLELGDSALYFCASSAEVRGGYTFGSGTRLTVV.

The chain joins TRBV7-2 to TRBJ2-7; D possibly corresponds to TRBD1 (6 bases). With 4 bases removed from V and 2 bases from J, the gap between germline ends came to 15 bases. Germline CDR1 and CDR2: SGHTA and FQGNSA. The CDR3 runs 15 residues. CDR3 coding DNA: TGTGCCAGCAGCTCCGCTATACAGGGACCCTACGAGCAGTACTTC. It encodes CASSSAIQGPYEQYF.